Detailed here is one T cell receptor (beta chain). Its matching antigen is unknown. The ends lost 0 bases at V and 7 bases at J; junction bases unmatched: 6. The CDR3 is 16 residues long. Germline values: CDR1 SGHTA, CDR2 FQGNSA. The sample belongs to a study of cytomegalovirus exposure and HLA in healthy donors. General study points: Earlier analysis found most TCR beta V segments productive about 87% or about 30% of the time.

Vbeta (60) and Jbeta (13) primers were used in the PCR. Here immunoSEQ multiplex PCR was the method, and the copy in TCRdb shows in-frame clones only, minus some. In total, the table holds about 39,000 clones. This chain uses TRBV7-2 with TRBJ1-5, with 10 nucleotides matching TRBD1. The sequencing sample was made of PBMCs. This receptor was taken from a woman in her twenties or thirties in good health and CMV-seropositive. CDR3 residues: CASSLAGTGVLQPQHF. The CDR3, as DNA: TGTGCCAGCAGCTTAGCGGGGACAGGGGTTTTACAGCCCCAGCATTTT.